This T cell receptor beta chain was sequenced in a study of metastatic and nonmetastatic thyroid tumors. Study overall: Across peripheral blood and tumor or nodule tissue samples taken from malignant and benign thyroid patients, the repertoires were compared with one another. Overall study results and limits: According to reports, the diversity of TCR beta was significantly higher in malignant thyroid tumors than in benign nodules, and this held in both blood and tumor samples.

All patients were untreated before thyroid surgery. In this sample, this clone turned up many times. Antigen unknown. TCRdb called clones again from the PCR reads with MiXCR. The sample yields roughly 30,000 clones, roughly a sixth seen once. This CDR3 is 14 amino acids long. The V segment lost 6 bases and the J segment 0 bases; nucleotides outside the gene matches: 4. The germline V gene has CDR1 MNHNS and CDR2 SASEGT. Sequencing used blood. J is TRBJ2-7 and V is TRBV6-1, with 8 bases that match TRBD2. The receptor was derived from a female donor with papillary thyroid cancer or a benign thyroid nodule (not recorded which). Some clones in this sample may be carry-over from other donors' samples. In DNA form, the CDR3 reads TGTGCCAGCAGAGAGCGGGAGAGCTCCTACGAGCAGTACTTC. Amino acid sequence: CASRERESSYEQYF.